Shown below are 30 T cell receptor beta chains from a single sample sequenced in a study of shared clonotypes between healthy human individuals. The table came from immunoSEQ multiplex PCR; TCRdb's copy has only in-frame clones and leaves some out. The sample lists 2 million to 3 million clones, roughly 93% occurring once. Sequencing was performed on naive CD4+ T cells from PBMCs. Regarding subset: CD45RA+ positively selected. The receptors shown here come from a man younger than 35 in good health. Some clones in this sample may be carry-over from other donors' samples.

V gene TRBV19 combines with J gene TRBJ2-2, with D possibly TRBD1 on 6 matching bases. CDR1 and CDR2 from the germline V gene are LNHDA and SQIVND (reference sequence). The ends were cut back, 2 bases at V and 7 bases at J, with 14 bases in the middle. This CDR3 has 15 amino acids. In DNA form, the CDR3 reads TGTGCCAGTAGTATAAGGTTTTCAGGGGTCGGGGAGCTGTTTTTT. Its protein product is CASSIRFSGVGELFF. The full variable domain, in which reference TRBV19 and TRBJ2-2 provide the parts outside the CDR3, is DGGITQSPKYLFRKEGQNVTLSCEQNLNHDAMYWYRQDPGQGLRLIYYSQIVNDFQKGDIAEGYSVSREKKESFPLTVTSAQKNPTAFYLCASSIRFSGVGELFFGEGSRLTVL.

The chain uses TRBV29-1 and TRBJ2-5, with D possibly being TRBD1 or TRBD2 (5 bases each). V was trimmed by 6 bases and J by 2 bases, leaving 13 bases between them. The germline V gene has CDR1 SQVTM and CDR2 ANQGSEA. The CDR3 covers 13 residues. The DNA of the CDR3 is TGCAGCGTCCGAGGGGCACTTCAAGAGACCCAGTACTTC. As protein: CSVRGALQETQYF.

The chain is built from TRBV7-9 and TRBJ1-2; the D is unclear. Trimming pared 1 base from V and 8 bases from J, leaving 20 bases between. This CDR3 has 16 amino acids. Per germline, CDR1 SEHNR and CDR2 FQNEAQ (reference sequence). CDR3 amino acids: CASSLEIVRRAGGYTF. The CDR3 DNA reads TGTGCCAGCAGCTTAGAAATCGTCAGGCGCGCAGGAGGCTACACCTTC.

The rearrangement uses TRBV5-1 and TRBJ1-5; 7 bases agree with TRBD1. Germline V gene lookup returns CDR1 SGHRS and CDR2 YFSETQ. The CDR3 is made up of 14 amino acids. V trimming: 4 bases; J trimming: 3 bases; junction bases outside the gene matches: 4. DNA for the CDR3: TGCGCCAGCAGCCAGGGACAGCTCAATCAGCCCCAGCATTTT. Its translation: CASSQGQLNQPQHF.

The chain links TRBV4-1 to TRBJ2-7, with 11 nucleotides matching TRBD2. The CDR3 has 17 residues. The J segment lost 5 bases and the V segment lost 4 bases, leaving 13 bases of the junction unmatched. The germline CDR1 and CDR2 sequences are MGHRA and YSYEKL. Written as DNA, the CDR3 is TGCGCCAGCAGCCCCCACTTCTCTACTAGCGGGAGCAACGAGCAGTACTTC. Translated: CASSPHFSTSGSNEQYF.

On this clone: The same CDR3 can be traced to other DNA sequences in this sample. The chain is built from TRBV7-3 and TRBJ1-2, with a possible D match to TRBD1 (6 bases). CDR1 SGHTA and CDR2 FQGTGA come from the germline V gene. The CDR3 contains 13 residues. Trimming removed 4 bases at V and 4 bases at J, with 10 bases between. For the CDR3, the DNA is TGTGCCAGCAGCTCGGGACAAGGCTATGGCTACACCTTC. It specifies CASSSGQGYGYTF.

As for this clone: One end of the junction does not line up with germline, which may come from a read error. The chain combines TRBV7-9 with TRBJ1-1, with unresolved D. The germline V gene has CDR1 SEHNR and CDR2 FQNEAQ (reference sequence). The CDR3 contains 17 residues. The CDR3 nucleotides read TGTGCCAGCAACCTAGGATCGGGGATGGTTGTGAACGCTGAAGCTTTCTTT. Its protein is CASNLGSGMVVNAEAFF.

V and J are TRBV5-1 and TRBJ2-2; 9 bases match TRBD1. Germline V gives CDR1 SGHRS, CDR2 YFSETQ. V shed 4 bases, J shed 5 bases, and the junction held 6 bases outside the gene matches. CDR3 length: 15 residues. The CDR3 nucleotides read TGCGCCAGCAGCATTGGGACAGGGAGGACCGGGGAGCTGTTTTTT. Residues: CASSIGTGRTGELFF.

The chain recombines TRBV29-1 with TRBJ2-7, with D tentatively TRBD1 (5 bases). V lost 4 bases and J lost 1, with 11 bases in between. Germline V gene lookup returns CDR1 SQVTM and CDR2 ANQGSEA. This CDR3 has 13 amino acids. The CDR3, as DNA: TGCAGCGTTGCTCCCAGGGTGTCCTACGAGCAGTACTTC. Translated, it gives CSVAPRVSYEQYF.

This rearrangement joins TRBV10-2 to TRBJ2-3, with TRBD1 as a possible D gene (6 bases). The CDR3 length is 14 residues. Germline V gene data show CDR1 as WSHSY and CDR2 as SAAADI. V lost 4 bases and J 3 bases, leaving 11 bases between the germline ends. This chain's CDR3 is CASSGYRVTDTQYF. The CDR3 DNA sequence: TGCGCCAGCAGTGGGTACAGGGTTACAGATACGCAGTATTTT.

The chain couples TRBV25-1 to TRBJ1-1, with 9 bases matching TRBD1. The ends lost 7 bases at V and 1 base at J; junction bases unmatched: 10. Germline V lookup: CDR1 MGHDK, CDR2 SYGVNS. CDR3 length equals 16 residues. The CDR3 DNA sequence: TGTGCCAGCACCTTAAGGACAGGGGCAGGGAACACTGAAGCTTTCTTT. Protein: CASTLRTGAGNTEAFF.

V usage is TRBV18 and J usage is TRBJ1-5, with 10 positions matching TRBD1. V shed 2 bases, J shed 4 bases, and the junction held 8 bases outside the gene matches. The CDR3 extends over 17 amino acids. Germline V lookup: CDR1 KGHSH, CDR2 LQKENI. CDR3 residues: CASSPKLGTGVNQPQHF. The CDR3 coding sequence is TGTGCCAGCTCACCAAAGTTAGGGACAGGGGTGAATCAGCCCCAGCATTTT.

The chain combines TRBV7-2 with TRBJ1-2, with D perhaps matching TRBD1 (6 bases). V was clipped by 5 bases and J by 7 bases, with 11 bases between them. This CDR3 has 12 residues. Germline assignment: CDR1 SGHTA and CDR2 FQGNSA. CDR3 sequence: CASSPRGAGYTF. In DNA, the CDR3 is TGTGCCAGCAGCCCTCGGGGGGCTGGCTACACCTTC.

The genes are TRBV5-5 and TRBJ1-4, with D uncertain. The V and J ends lost 0 bases and 8 bases respectively, with 11 bases between them. Germline V CDR1 and CDR2: SGHKS, YYEKEE (reference sequence). The CDR3 extends over 14 amino acids. The CDR3 DNA follows: TGTGCCAGCAGCTTGGACTATATGAGGGAAAAACTGTTTTTT. Amino acids: CASSLDYMREKLFF.

The genes are TRBV4-3 and TRBJ2-5; a possible D gene is TRBD2 (6 bases). The CDR3 spans 16 residues. The V end lost 3 bases, the J end lost 5 bases, and 19 bases lay between the germline ends. Germline values: CDR1 LGHNA, CDR2 YSLEER. DNA of the CDR3: TGCGCCAGCAGCCAGAGACTAGTAAAGTTTTCCGAGACCCAGTACTTC. Protein: CASSQRLVKFSETQYF.

V and J are TRBV5-8 and TRBJ2-7, with a possible D match to TRBD1 (5 bases). Germline V gene data show CDR1 as SGHTS and CDR2 as YDEGEE. The CDR3 consists of 14 residues. V dropped 4 bases and J dropped 1 base, with 12 bases sitting between them. The CDR3 region has the DNA TGTGCCAGCAGCCGCAATCCAGGGTCCTACGAGCAGTACTTC. This encodes CASSRNPGSYEQYF.

As regards this clone: The sample holds other DNA sequences that translate to the same CDR3. The rearrangement uses TRBV30 and TRBJ2-7; perhaps TRBD2 as D (7 bases). Germline CDR1 GTSNPN, CDR2 SVGIG (reference sequence). The V end was cut by 5 bases, the J end by 5 bases, with 13 bases between. CDR3 length: 12 amino acids. Here the CDR3 reads CAWGGTSDEQYF. The DNA for the CDR3 is TGTGCCTGGGGGGGCACTAGCGACGAGCAGTACTTC.

The V and J genes are TRBV5-6 and TRBJ2-4, with D maybe TRBD2 (5 bases). Germline V gene sequence: CDR1 SGHDT, CDR2 YYEEEE. Trimming removed 4 bases from V and 0 bases from J, with 8 bases in between. The CDR3 is 14 residues long. The CDR3 loop reads CASSVGVAKNIQYF. DNA of the CDR3: TGTGCCAGCAGCGTCGGGGTAGCCAAAAACATTCAGTACTTC.

This chain uses TRBV18 with TRBJ2-7; 13 positions agree with TRBD2. The V gene's germline CDR1 is KGHSH and CDR2 LQKENI. J lost 3 bases, V lost 3 bases, and 5 bases had no gene match. This CDR3 has 16 residues. CDR3 region: CASSPGRTSGSYEQYF. In DNA form, the CDR3 reads TGTGCCAGCTCACCCGGCAGGACTAGCGGGAGCTACGAGCAGTACTTC.

V and J are TRBV28 and TRBJ1-4, with a weak D call TRBD1 (5 bases). This CDR3 spans 18 amino acids. CDR1 MDHEN and CDR2 SYDVKM come from the germline V gene. Deletions cut 2 bases from V and 4 bases from J, with 20 bases between. The CDR3 sequence: CASSLIPGPGFGNEKLFF. In nucleotides, the CDR3 is TGTGCCAGCAGTTTAATTCCGGGGCCCGGCTTCGGTAATGAAAAACTGTTTTTT. The variable domain in full, with the rest retrieved from reference TRBV28 and TRBJ1-4, is DVKVTQSSRYLVKRTGEKVFLECVQDMDHENMFWYRQDPGLGLRLIYFSYDVKMKEKGDIPEGYSVSREKKERFSLILESASTNQTSMYLCASSLIPGPGFGNEKLFFGSGTQLSVL.

The chain has TRBV11-2 and TRBJ2-4, with 11 bases aligning to TRBD2. V lost 4 bases to trimming and J lost 6 bases; unmatched junction nucleotides: 2. The germline V gene has CDR1 SGHAT and CDR2 FQNNGV. CDR3 length: 14 amino acids. The CDR3: CASSSGLAGNIQYF. The CDR3 DNA is TGTGCCAGCAGCTCTGGACTAGCGGGAAACATTCAGTACTTC. The entire variable domain, with the rest obtained from reference TRBV11-2 and TRBJ2-4, is as follows: EAGVAQSPRYKIIEKRQSVAFWCNPISGHATLYWYQQILGQGPKLLIQFQNNGVVDDSQLPKDRFSAERLKGVDSTLKIQPAKLEDSAVYLCASSSGLAGNIQYFGAGTRLSVL.

The chain employs TRBV4-2 and TRBJ2-7; D not resolved. From germline, CDR1 is LGHNA and CDR2 YNFKEQ. Between the trimmed V and J ends, which lost 0 bases and 6 bases, there was a span of 9 bases. CDR3 size: 13 residues. In nucleotides, the CDR3 is TGTGCCAGCAGCCAAGATCTCACCGGCGAGCAGTACTTC. Its protein product is CASSQDLTGEQYF.

The rearrangement joins TRBV9 to TRBJ1-1; weak D call: TRBD1 (6 bases). The germline V gene encodes CDR1 SGDLS and CDR2 YYNGEE. The CDR3 consists of 15 residues. V gave up 4 bases and J gave up 0 bases, with 13 bases separating them. CDR3 residues: CASSRGGQLNTEAFF. CDR3 sequence (DNA): TGTGCCAGCAGCCGTGGCGGACAGTTGAACACTGAAGCTTTCTTT. Drawing the rest from reference TRBV9 and TRBJ1-1, the complete variable domain is DSGVTQTPKHLITATGQRVTLRCSPRSGDLSVYWYQQSLDQGLQFLIQYYNGEERAKGNILERFSAQQFPDLHSELNLSSLELGDSALYFCASSRGGQLNTEAFFGQGTRLTVV.

In the case of this clone: Other DNA variants within this sample encode the same CDR3. This chain uses TRBV5-1 with TRBJ1-3; no clear D. Germline assignment: CDR1 SGHRS and CDR2 YFSETQ. CDR3 length equals 15 residues. Trimming took 0 bases from V and 4 from J, leaving 11 bases between them. CDR3 amino acids: CASSLETGSGNTIYF. The CDR3 region has the DNA TGCGCCAGCAGCTTGGAGACGGGTTCAGGAAACACCATATATTTT. The variable domain in full, with the rest retrieved from reference TRBV5-1 and TRBJ1-3, is KAGVTQTPRYLIKTRGQQVTLSCSPISGHRSVSWYQQTPGQGLQFLFEYFSETQRNKGNFPGRFSGRQFSNSRSEMNVSTLELGDSALYLCASSLETGSGNTIYFGEGSWLTVV.

The V and J genes are TRBV6-5 and TRBJ2-7; TRBD1 agrees at 7 bases. Looked up from germline, CDR1 is MNHEY and CDR2 is SVGAGI. The J segment lost 2 bases and the V segment lost 4 bases, leaving 11 bases of the junction unmatched. The CDR3 runs 16 residues. The CDR3 sequence: CASSLLIQGSPYEQYF. The CDR3 nucleotides read TGTGCCAGCAGTTTACTCATACAGGGGAGCCCCTACGAGCAGTACTTC.

The DNA for the CDR3 is TGTGCCAGTAGGGCCATGGACAGGCCGTACAATGAGCAGTTCTTC. Amino acids: CASRAMDRPYNEQFF. The rearrangement links TRBV19 to TRBJ2-1; 7 nucleotides agree with TRBD1. The CDR3 runs to 15 residues. The V and J ends lost 6 bases and 4 bases, in that order; junction bases with no gene match: 9. From germline, CDR1 is LNHDA and CDR2 SQIVND (reference sequence).

The genes are TRBV18 and TRBJ2-6, with TRBD1 as a possible D gene (5 bases). V lost 0 bases to trimming and J lost 0 bases, with 15 bases between them. The length of the CDR3 is 19 residues. Germline V gene lookup returns CDR1 KGHSH and CDR2 LQKENI. In nucleotides, the CDR3 is TGTGCCAGCTCACCACCGATCACAGGTGCCCGCTCTGGGGCCAACGTCCTGACTTTC. It yields the protein CASSPPITGARSGANVLTF.

The V call is TRBV28, the J call TRBJ2-5; D remains unclear. The length of the CDR3 is 16 residues. Trimming took off 3 bases at V and 5 bases at J, with 19 bases between the two ends. Germline V gene lookup returns CDR1 MDHEN and CDR2 SYDVKM. CDR3 in DNA: TGTGCCAGCAGTTTTTCCCGGGCCTCTCACTGGGAGACCCAGTACTTC. Translating gives CASSFSRASHWETQYF.

The chain employs TRBV7-2 and TRBJ2-5; D remains ambiguous. This CDR3 is 15 amino acids long. Looked up from germline, CDR1 is SGHTA and CDR2 is FQGNSA. V gave up 1 base and J gave up 4 bases, with 13 bases separating them. The CDR3 protein is CASSLVMGSLETQYF. For the CDR3, the DNA is TGTGCCAGCAGCTTAGTCATGGGCAGTCTAGAGACCCAGTACTTC.

The rearrangement links TRBV5-4 to TRBJ2-2; D is unclear. This CDR3 is built from 15 residues. The ends were cut back, 3 bases at V and 1 base at J, with 10 bases in the middle. Germline-derived CDR1 and CDR2 are SGHNT and YYREEE (reference sequence). The CDR3 loop is CASSSRLENTGELFF. The CDR3 DNA reads TGTGCCAGCAGCTCGAGGCTCGAGAACACCGGGGAGCTGTTTTTT.